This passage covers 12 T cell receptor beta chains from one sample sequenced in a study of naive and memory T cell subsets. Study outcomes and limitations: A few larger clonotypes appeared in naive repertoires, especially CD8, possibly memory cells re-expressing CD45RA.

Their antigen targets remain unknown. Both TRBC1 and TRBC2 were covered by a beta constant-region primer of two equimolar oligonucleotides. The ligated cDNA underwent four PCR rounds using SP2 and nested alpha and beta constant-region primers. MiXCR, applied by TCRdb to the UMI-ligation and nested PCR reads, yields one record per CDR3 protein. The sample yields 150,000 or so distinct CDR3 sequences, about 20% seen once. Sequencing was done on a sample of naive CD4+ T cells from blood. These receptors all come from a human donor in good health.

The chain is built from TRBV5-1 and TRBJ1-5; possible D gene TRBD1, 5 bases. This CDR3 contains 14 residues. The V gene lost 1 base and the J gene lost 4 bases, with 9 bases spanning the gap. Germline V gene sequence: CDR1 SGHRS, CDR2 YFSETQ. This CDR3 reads CASSLRPGNQPQHF. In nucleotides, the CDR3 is TGCGCCAGCAGCTTGAGGCCAGGGAATCAGCCCCAGCATTTT.

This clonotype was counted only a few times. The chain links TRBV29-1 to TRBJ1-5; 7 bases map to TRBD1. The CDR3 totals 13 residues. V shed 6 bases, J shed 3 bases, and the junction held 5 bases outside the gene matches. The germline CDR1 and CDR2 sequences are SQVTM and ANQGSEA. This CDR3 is CSVAGTDNQPQHF. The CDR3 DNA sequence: TGCAGCGTGGCCGGGACAGACAATCAGCCCCAGCATTTT.

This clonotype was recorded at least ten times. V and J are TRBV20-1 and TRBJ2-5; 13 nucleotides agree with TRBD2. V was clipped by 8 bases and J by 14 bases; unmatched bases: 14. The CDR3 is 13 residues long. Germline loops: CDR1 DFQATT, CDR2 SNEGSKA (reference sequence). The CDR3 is CSSRTSGSPTSYF. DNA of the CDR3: TGCAGTTCCAGGACTAGCGGGAGCCCAACCTCATACTTC.

Written as DNA, the CDR3 is TGTGCCAGCAGGCTGAGACAGGGTCTTACAGATACGCAGTATTTT. This encodes CASRLRQGLTDTQYF. The V call is TRBV12-3 or TRBV12-4, the J call TRBJ2-3, with TRBD1 matching 7 bases. This CDR3 has 15 residues. With 6 bases clipped from V and 3 bases from J, the junction kept 9 bases outside the gene matches.

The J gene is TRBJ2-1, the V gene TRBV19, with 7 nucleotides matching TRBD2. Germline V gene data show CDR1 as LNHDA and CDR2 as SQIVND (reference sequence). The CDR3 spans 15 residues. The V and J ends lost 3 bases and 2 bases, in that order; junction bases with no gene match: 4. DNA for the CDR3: TGTGCCAGTAGTATCCGGCGGGAGCCCTACAATGAGCAGTTCTTC. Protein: CASSIRREPYNEQFF. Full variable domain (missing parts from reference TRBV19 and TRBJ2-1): DGGITQSPKYLFRKEGQNVTLSCEQNLNHDAMYWYRQDPGQGLRLIYYSQIVNDFQKGDIAEGYSVSREKKESFPLTVTSAQKNPTAFYLCASSIRREPYNEQFFGPGTRLTVL.

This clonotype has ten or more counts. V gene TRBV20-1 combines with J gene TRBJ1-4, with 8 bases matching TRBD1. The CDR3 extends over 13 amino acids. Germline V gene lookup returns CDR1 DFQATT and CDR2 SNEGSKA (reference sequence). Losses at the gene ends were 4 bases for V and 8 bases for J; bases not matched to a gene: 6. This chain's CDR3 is CSATGGAGEKLFF. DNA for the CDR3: TGCAGTGCTACAGGGGGCGCAGGGGAAAAACTGTTTTTT.

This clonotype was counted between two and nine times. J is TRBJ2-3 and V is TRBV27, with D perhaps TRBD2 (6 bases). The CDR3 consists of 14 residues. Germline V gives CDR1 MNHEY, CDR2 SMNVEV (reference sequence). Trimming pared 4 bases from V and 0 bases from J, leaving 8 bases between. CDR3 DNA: TGTGCCAGCAGTTCCGGGACTAGCACAGATACGCAGTATTTT. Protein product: CASSSGTSTDTQYF.

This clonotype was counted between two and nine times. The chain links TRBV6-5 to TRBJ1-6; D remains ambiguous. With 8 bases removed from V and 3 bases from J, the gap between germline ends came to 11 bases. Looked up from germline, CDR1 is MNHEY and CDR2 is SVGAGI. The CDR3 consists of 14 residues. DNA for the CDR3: TGTGCCAGCCAGCGAGACCGCTATAATTCACCCCTCCACTTT. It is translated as CASQRDRYNSPLHF.

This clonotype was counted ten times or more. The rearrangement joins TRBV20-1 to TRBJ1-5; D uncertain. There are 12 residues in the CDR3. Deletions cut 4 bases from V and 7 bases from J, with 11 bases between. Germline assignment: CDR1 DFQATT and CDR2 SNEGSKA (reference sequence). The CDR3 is CSANGPRQPQHF. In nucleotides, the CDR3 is TGCAGTGCTAACGGGCCCCGACAGCCCCAGCATTTT.

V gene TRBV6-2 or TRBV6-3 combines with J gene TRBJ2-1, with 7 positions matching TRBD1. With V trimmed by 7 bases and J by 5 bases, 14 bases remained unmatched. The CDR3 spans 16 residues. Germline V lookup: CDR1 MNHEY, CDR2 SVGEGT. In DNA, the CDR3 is TGTGCCAGCACGTTCCCAGGGAGACAGGGCAACAATGAGCAGTTCTTC. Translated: CASTFPGRQGNNEQFF.

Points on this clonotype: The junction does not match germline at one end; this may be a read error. The CDR3 coding sequence is TGTGCCAGCAGCCCCGCGAGACAGGGTCCGTATCAGGCCCAGCATTTT. Translation gives CASSPARQGPYQAQHF. V and J are TRBV28 and TRBJ1-5; 7 bases align to TRBD1. The CDR3 loop spans 16 amino acids. Germline CDR1 is MDHEN and CDR2 is SYDVKM.

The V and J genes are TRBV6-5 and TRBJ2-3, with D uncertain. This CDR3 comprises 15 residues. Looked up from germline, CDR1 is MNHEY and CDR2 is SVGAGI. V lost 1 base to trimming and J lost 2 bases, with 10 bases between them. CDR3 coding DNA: TGTGCCAGCAGTTACTTTGGGGAACCCACAGATACGCAGTATTTT. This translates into CASSYFGEPTDTQYF.